The 19 T cell receptor beta chains below were found in one sample sequenced in a study of blood T cells in healthy people across ages. Primers used in a second PCR of about 7 to 11 cycles were a sample-barcoded 5' primer and a J-beta primer mix. A single record per CDR3 protein comes from TCRdb applying MiXCR to the 5' RACE reads. This sample has roughly 500,000 distinct CDR3 sequences, with 27% found just once. The sequencing sample was made of blood. Receptors were obtained from a woman in her sixties or seventies in good health.

V gene TRBV6-5 combines with J gene TRBJ1-2, with TRBD1 identical over 12 bases. There are 14 residues in the CDR3. V was pared by 6 bases and J by 7 bases, with 6 bases of the junction left unmatched. Germline assignment: CDR1 MNHEY and CDR2 SVGAGI. CDR3: CASRSGTGGRGYTF. For the CDR3, the DNA is TGTGCCAGCAGATCCGGGACAGGGGGCCGTGGCTACACCTTC.

V and J are TRBV28 and TRBJ2-7; tentative D call: TRBD1 (6 bases). Germline assignment: CDR1 MDHEN and CDR2 SYDVKM. This CDR3 comprises 16 residues. V gave up 5 bases and J gave up 0 bases, with 17 bases separating them. The chain's CDR3 is CASSRSDSHGSYEQYF. The CDR3 DNA follows: TGTGCCAGCAGTCGATCGGACAGTCACGGCTCCTACGAGCAGTACTTC.

The chain joins TRBV28 to TRBJ1-4, with 7 nucleotides matching TRBD1. The CDR3 contains 14 residues. The germline CDR1 and CDR2 sequences are MDHEN and SYDVKM. The V segment lost 6 bases and the J segment 4 bases; nucleotides outside the gene matches: 5. The CDR3 DNA follows: TGTGCCAGCAGATCGACAGGGTTTAATGAAAAACTGTTTTTT. Its translation is CASRSTGFNEKLFF.

J is TRBJ1-2 and V is TRBV20-1, with 9 bases lining up with TRBD1. This CDR3 has 13 amino acids. Losses at the gene ends were 3 bases for V and 8 bases for J; bases not matched to a gene: 7. Germline V gene data show CDR1 as DFQATT and CDR2 as SNEGSKA (reference sequence). The DNA for the CDR3 is TGCAGTGCTAGTGGACAGGGGTGGGACGGCTACACCTTC. Residues: CSASGQGWDGYTF.

This chain connects TRBV20-1 to TRBJ1-3; tentative D call: TRBD1 (6 bases). The CDR3 runs to 15 residues. Germline CDR1 is DFQATT and CDR2 is SNEGSKA (reference sequence). Trimming removed 2 bases at V and 0 bases at J, with 11 bases between. CDR3 DNA sequence: TGCAGTGCTAGAAGGGGGTCTGTCTCTGGAAACACCATATATTTT. Residues: CSARRGSVSGNTIYF.

CDR3 loop: CASSLREGAFF. CDR3 nucleotide sequence: TGTGCCAGCAGCTTGAGGGAAGGAGCTTTCTTT. V gene TRBV7-2 combines with J gene TRBJ1-1; D remains unclear. The CDR3 has 11 amino acids. Trimming shortened V by 3 bases and J by 10 bases, and 9 bases separated the two germline ends. Germline V gene sequence: CDR1 SGHTA, CDR2 FQGNSA.

The rearrangement uses TRBV4-1 and TRBJ2-5; TRBD1 is a possible D gene (6 bases). This CDR3 region has 15 residues. The V gene's germline CDR1 is MGHRA and CDR2 YSYEKL. With 0 bases removed from V and 4 bases from J, the gap between germline ends came to 12 bases. CDR3: CASSQERGGVETQYF. The CDR3 DNA reads TGCGCCAGCAGCCAAGAACGAGGGGGAGTAGAGACCCAGTACTTC.

This sequence joins TRBV5-1 and TRBJ2-7, with D perhaps TRBD1 (6 bases). CDR1 is SGHRS, CDR2 YFSETQ, per germline. Trimming took 2 bases from V and 6 from J, leaving 12 bases between them. The CDR3 has 13 amino acids. CDR3 DNA: TGCGCCAGCAGCTTAAACAGGGAGAGCGAGCAGTACTTC. It yields the protein CASSLNRESEQYF.

There are a few counts of this clonotype. This chain links TRBV9 with TRBJ2-2; D ambiguous. Looked up from germline, CDR1 is SGDLS and CDR2 is YYNGEE. This CDR3 is 17 amino acids long. V lost 0 bases to trimming and J lost 2 bases, with 14 bases between them. CDR3 residues: CASSVDSSSENTGELFF. CDR3 in DNA: TGTGCCAGCAGCGTAGACTCCTCCTCAGAAAACACCGGGGAGCTGTTTTTT.

V and J are TRBV4-2 and TRBJ2-7; 13 bases line up with TRBD2. Per the germline V gene, CDR1 is LGHNA and CDR2 is YNFKEQ. The CDR3 covers 14 residues. The junction had 4 bases not matched to a gene; V was cut back by 5 bases and J by 6 bases. CDR3 region: CASSATSGGAEQYF. DNA of the CDR3: TGTGCCAGCAGCGCCACTAGCGGGGGGGCCGAGCAGTACTTC.

The chain links TRBV4-3 to TRBJ1-4; D gene uncertain. This CDR3 contains 16 residues. V gave up 1 base and J gave up 4 bases, with 13 bases separating them. CDR1 is LGHNA and CDR2 is YSLEER in the germline V gene. The CDR3 region has the DNA TGCGCCAGCAGCCAAGGGACCGGGCTTAATAATGAAAAACTGTTTTTT. This codes for CASSQGTGLNNEKLFF.

The V and J genes are TRBV4-1 and TRBJ1-2; 7 bases fit TRBD1. CDR1 MGHRA and CDR2 YSYEKL come from the germline V gene. Trimming at V came to 0 bases and at J to 6 bases, leaving 13 bases not matched to a gene. The CDR3 totals 17 residues. The CDR3 loop is CASSQDVAGGEFNGYTF. In DNA form, the CDR3 reads TGCGCCAGCAGCCAAGATGTCGCAGGGGGTGAGTTCAATGGCTACACCTTC.

This clonotype has at least ten counts. The chain links TRBV5-1 to TRBJ2-7; D is unresolved. CDR3 length equals 12 residues. Germline V gene data show CDR1 as SGHRS and CDR2 as YFSETQ. V shed 1 base and J shed 3 bases, with 5 bases lying between them. The CDR3 nucleotides read TGCGCCAGCAGCTTGAACGGCTACGAGCAGTACTTC. Its protein product is CASSLNGYEQYF.

V usage is TRBV7-2 and J usage is TRBJ2-3; a possible D gene is TRBD1 (6 bases). The CDR3 is made up of 15 amino acids. V dropped 4 bases and J dropped 2 bases, with 13 bases sitting between them. CDR1 and CDR2 from the germline V gene are SGHTA and FQGNSA. The CDR3 is CASSSQTGLTDTQYF. In nucleotides, the CDR3 is TGTGCCAGCAGCTCCCAGACAGGCCTCACAGATACGCAGTATTTT. The variable domain in full, with the rest retrieved from reference TRBV7-2 and TRBJ2-3, is GAGVSQSPSNKVTEKGKDVELRCDPISGHTALYWYRQSLGQGLEFLIYFQGNSAPDKSGLPSDRFSAERTGGSVSTLTIQRTQQEDSAVYLCASSSQTGLTDTQYFGPGTRLTVL.

There are many counts of this clonotype. J is TRBJ2-7 and V is TRBV20-1; D gene uncertain. Per the germline V gene, CDR1 is DFQATT and CDR2 is SNEGSKA (reference sequence). V lost 6 bases and J 2 bases, leaving 17 bases between the germline ends. The CDR3 contains 14 residues. The CDR3 bases are TGCAGTGCCCCTTCGCAGACTCCTCCCTACGAGCAGTACTTC. Translated: CSAPSQTPPYEQYF.

The chain has TRBV6-5 and TRBJ1-4, with D perhaps TRBD1 (6 bases). Germline CDR1 MNHEY, CDR2 SVGAGI. Trimming left V 0 bases short and J 7 bases short, with 15 bases between. This CDR3 is built from 16 residues. CDR3 nucleotides: TGTGCCAGCAGTTACTCGTTTTGGACAGACCGTGAAAAACTGTTTTTT. The encoded protein is CASSYSFWTDREKLFF.

The chain employs TRBV4-1 and TRBJ2-7; 8 nucleotides agree with TRBD2. The CDR3 consists of 16 residues. Trimming at V came to 0 bases and at J to 6 bases, leaving 10 bases not matched to a gene. Germline V gene sequence: CDR1 MGHRA, CDR2 YSYEKL. The CDR3 protein is CASSQESGGGTGEQYF. CDR3 nucleotides: TGCGCCAGCAGCCAAGAATCGGGCGGGGGGACTGGCGAGCAGTACTTC.

The chain links TRBV6-2 or TRBV6-3 to TRBJ2-3; TRBD2 might be the D (5 bases). Germline-derived CDR1 and CDR2 are MNHEY and SVGEGT. This CDR3 region has 15 residues. Trimming stripped 3 bases from V and 4 bases from J, with 14 bases between. The CDR3 protein is CASSYSWLASDTQYF. Written as DNA, the CDR3 is TGTGCCAGCAGTTATTCCTGGTTAGCGTCAGATACGCAGTATTTT.

The genes are TRBV18 and TRBJ2-5; D gene uncertain. The germline V and J ends were trimmed by 0 bases and 5 bases, with 7 bases remaining between them. Germline V gives CDR1 KGHSH, CDR2 LQKENI. The CDR3 spans 13 residues. The CDR3 here is CASSPPMRETQYF. Here the CDR3 DNA reads TGTGCCAGCTCACCACCGATGAGGGAGACCCAGTACTTC.